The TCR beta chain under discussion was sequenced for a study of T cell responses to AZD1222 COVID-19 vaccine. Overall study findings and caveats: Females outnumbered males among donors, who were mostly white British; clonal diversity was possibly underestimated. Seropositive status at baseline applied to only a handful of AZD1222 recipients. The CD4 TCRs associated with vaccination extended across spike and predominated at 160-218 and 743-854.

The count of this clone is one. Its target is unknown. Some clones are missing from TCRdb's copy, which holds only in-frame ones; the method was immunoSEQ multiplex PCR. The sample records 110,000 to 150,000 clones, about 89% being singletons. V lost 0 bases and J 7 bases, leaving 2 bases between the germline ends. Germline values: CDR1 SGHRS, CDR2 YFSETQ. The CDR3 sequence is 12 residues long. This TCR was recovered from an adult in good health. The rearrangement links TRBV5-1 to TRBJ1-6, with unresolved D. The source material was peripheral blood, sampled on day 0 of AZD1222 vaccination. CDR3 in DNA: TGCGCCAGCAGCTTGGAGAATTCACCCCTCCACTTT. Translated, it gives CASSLENSPLHF.